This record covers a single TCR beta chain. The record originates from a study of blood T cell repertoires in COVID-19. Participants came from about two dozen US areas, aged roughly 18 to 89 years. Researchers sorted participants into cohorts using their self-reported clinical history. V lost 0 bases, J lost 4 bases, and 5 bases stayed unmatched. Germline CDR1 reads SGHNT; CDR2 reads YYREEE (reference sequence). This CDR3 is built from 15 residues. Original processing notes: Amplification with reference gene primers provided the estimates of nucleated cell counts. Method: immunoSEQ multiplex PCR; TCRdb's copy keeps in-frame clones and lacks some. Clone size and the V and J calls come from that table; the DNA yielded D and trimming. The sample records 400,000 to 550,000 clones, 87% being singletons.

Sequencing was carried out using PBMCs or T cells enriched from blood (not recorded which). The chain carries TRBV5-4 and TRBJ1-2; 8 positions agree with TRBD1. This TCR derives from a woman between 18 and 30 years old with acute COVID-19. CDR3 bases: TGTGCCAGCAGCTTGGCCGACAGGGGAGGCTATGGCTACACCTTC. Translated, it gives CASSLADRGGYGYTF.